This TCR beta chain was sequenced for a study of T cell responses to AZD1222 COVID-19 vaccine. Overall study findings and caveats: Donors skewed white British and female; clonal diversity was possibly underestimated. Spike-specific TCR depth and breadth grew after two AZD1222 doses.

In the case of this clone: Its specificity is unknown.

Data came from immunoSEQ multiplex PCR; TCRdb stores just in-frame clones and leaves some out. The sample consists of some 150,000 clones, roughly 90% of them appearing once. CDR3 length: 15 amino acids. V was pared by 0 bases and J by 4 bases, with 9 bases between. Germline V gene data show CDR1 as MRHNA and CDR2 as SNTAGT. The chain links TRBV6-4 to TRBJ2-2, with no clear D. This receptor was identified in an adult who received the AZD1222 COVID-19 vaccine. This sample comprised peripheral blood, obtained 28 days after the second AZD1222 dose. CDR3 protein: CASSDSSLLTGELFF. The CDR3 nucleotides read TGTGCCAGCAGTGACTCCAGCCTCCTCACCGGGGAGCTGTTTTTT.